This is a list of T cell receptor beta chains from one sample in a study of cytomegalovirus exposure and HLA in healthy donors. The table came from immunoSEQ multiplex PCR; TCRdb's copy has only in-frame clones and leaves some out. Of about 130,000 clones in the sample, roughly 89% were seen once. Sequencing was done on a sample of PBMCs. The receptors were gathered from a man aged 25 to 40 in good health and CMV-seronegative. CDR3s include the opening cysteine and the closing phenylalanine or tryptophan. A D gene is named only where the DNA matches it firmly. Only part of the rows carry a size: once, few, many, or a class if the clone is expanded.

J: TRBJ2-7; V: TRBV5-6; size: -; D: TRBD1; DNA: TGTGCCAGCAGTCCCGGGACAGACTCCTACGAGCAGTACTTC; CDR3: CASSPGTDSYEQYF
J: TRBJ2-3; V: TRBV29-1; size: -; D: TRBD2; DNA: TGCAGCGTTGCTCGGCTAGCGGGGGGGTTGGATACGCAGTATTTT; CDR3: CSVARLAGGLDTQYF
J: TRBJ2-1; V: TRBV28; size: once; D: -; DNA: TGTGCCAGCAGTTTGGTGGGGGGTGAGCAGTTCTTC; CDR3: CASSLVGGEQFF
J: TRBJ2-5; V: TRBV7-9; size: -; D: TRBD1; DNA: TGTGCCAGCAGCTTCGGACAGGGGCTAGAAGAGACCCAGTACTTC; CDR3: CASSFGQGLEETQYF
J: TRBJ2-2; V: TRBV4-3; size: few; D: TRBD2; DNA: TGCGCCAGCAGCCAAGAGCTTAGCGGGGGGATATTCGCGAACACCGGGGAGCTGTTTTTT; CDR3: CASSQELSGGIFANTGELFF
J: TRBJ2-2; V: TRBV6-5; size: -; D: -; DNA: TGTGCCAGCAGTTACGAGTCGGGGGTGAACACCGGGGAGCTGTTTTTT; CDR3: CASSYESGVNTGELFF
J: TRBJ2-7; V: TRBV4-3; size: -; D: TRBD1; DNA: TGCGCCAGCAGCCAAGATCGGTTACAGGGGCTCCACGAGCAGTACTTC; CDR3: CASSQDRLQGLHEQYF
J: TRBJ2-3; V: TRBV6-5; size: -; D: -; DNA: TGTGCCAGCAGTTTCCGACTCACAGATACGCAGTATTTT; CDR3: CASSFRLTDTQYF
J: TRBJ2-7; V: TRBV7-9; size: once; D: TRBD1; DNA: TGTGCCAGCAGCCCTCAGGGGGCGCTTGGCGAGCAGTACTTC; CDR3: CASSPQGALGEQYF
J: TRBJ1-5; V: TRBV7-2; size: -; D: TRBD1; DNA: TGTGCCAGCAGCCCTGAGACAGGGATCAATCAGCCCCAGCATTTT; CDR3: CASSPETGINQPQHF
J: TRBJ2-7; V: TRBV19; size: few; D: -; DNA: TGTGCCAGTAGTATAGCGGACAGTTACTACGAGCAGTACTTC; CDR3: CASSIADSYYEQYF
J: TRBJ2-2; V: TRBV7-9; size: once; D: -; DNA: TGTGCCGGCAGCCGGGTATCGGGTGACACCGGGGAGCTGTTTTTT; CDR3: CAGSRVSGDTGELFF
J: TRBJ1-2; V: TRBV5-5; size: -; D: TRBD1; DNA: TGTGCCAGCAGCTTTGGGCAGGGGGTTAACTATGGCTACACCTTC; CDR3: CASSFGQGVNYGYTF
J: TRBJ1-6; V: TRBV28; size: -; D: -; DNA: TGTGCCAGCAGTTTCCAGGACAGCACCTATAATTCACCCCTCCACTTT; CDR3: CASSFQDSTYNSPLHF
J: TRBJ2-1; V: TRBV5-3; size: -; D: -; DNA: TGTGCCAGAAGCTTGACTCTAGGAGGGGACAATGAGCAGTTCTTC; CDR3: CARSLTLGGDNEQFF
J: TRBJ2-5; V: TRBV6-1; size: -; D: -; DNA: TGTGCCAGCAGACAGCCGGCAGGGGGGCAAGAGACCCAGTACTTC; CDR3: CASRQPAGGQETQYF
J: TRBJ2-2; V: TRBV5-1; size: -; D: -; DNA: TGCGCCAGCAGCTTTGCTGGGGGGTACGGCACCGGGGAGCTGTTTTTT; CDR3: CASSFAGGYGTGELFF
J: TRBJ1-2; V: TRBV5-6; size: -; D: -; DNA: TGTGCCAGCAGCTTGCTGGGAGTCCAATTTGGCTACACCTTC; CDR3: CASSLLGVQFGYTF
J: TRBJ2-5; V: TRBV29-1; size: few; D: TRBD2; DNA: TGCAGCGGGGGAGGGGAGGTTGGGTCCCAAGAGACCCAGTACTTC; CDR3: CSGGGEVGSQETQYF
J: TRBJ2-2; V: TRBV12-5; size: -; D: -; DNA: TGTGCTAGTGGTTTGGTAGCTCCCGGGTCGGGCACCGGGGAGCTGTTTTTT; CDR3: CASGLVAPGSGTGELFF
J: TRBJ1-4; V: TRBV6-5; size: -; D: -; DNA: TGTGCCAGCACTCCACCAGGGGCCGTTAATGAAAAACTGTTTTTT; CDR3: CASTPPGAVNEKLFF
J: TRBJ2-7; V: TRBV28; size: -; D: -; DNA: TGTGCCAGCAGTTTATCGCCAGGCATGCCCTACGAGCAGTACTTC; CDR3: CASSLSPGMPYEQYF
J: TRBJ1-2; V: TRBV28; size: -; D: -; DNA: TGTGCCAGCAGTTTAGGCAGTAACTATGGCTACACCTTC; CDR3: CASSLGSNYGYTF
J: TRBJ1-6; V: TRBV7-3; size: -; D: TRBD1; DNA: TGTGCCAGCAGTTTCGGCGGGACAGGGAACTCACCCCTCCACTTT; CDR3: CASSFGGTGNSPLHF
J: TRBJ1-4; V: TRBV27; size: -; D: -; DNA: TGTGCCAGCAGTTTAACGCCAGAAGGCCGAAGCGTGGAAAAACTGTTTTTT; CDR3: CASSLTPEGRSVEKLFF
J: TRBJ2-2; V: TRBV6-5; size: few; D: -; DNA: TGTGCCAGCAGTTCCCCGGGGTTAGGGACCGGGGAGCTGTTTTTT; CDR3: CASSSPGLGTGELFF
J: TRBJ2-3; V: TRBV7-2; size: once; D: TRBD2; DNA: TGTGCCAGCAGACCGAAGCGGGGCGAAAGCACAGATACGCAGTATTTT; CDR3: CASRPKRGESTDTQYF
J: TRBJ2-1; V: TRBV27; size: -; D: -; DNA: TGTGCCAGCAGTTTATACAGGGGGGGTGGTGAGCAGTTCTTC; CDR3: CASSLYRGGGEQFF
J: TRBJ2-2; V: TRBV6-1; size: -; D: -; DNA: TGTGCCAGCAGTGAGAGACTACTAAACACCGGGGAGCTGTTTTTT; CDR3: CASSERLLNTGELFF
J: TRBJ2-5; V: TRBV28; size: -; D: TRBD1; DNA: TGTGCCAGCACTCCGGACAGGGGGCGTTTCGAGACCCAGTACTTC; CDR3: CASTPDRGRFETQYF